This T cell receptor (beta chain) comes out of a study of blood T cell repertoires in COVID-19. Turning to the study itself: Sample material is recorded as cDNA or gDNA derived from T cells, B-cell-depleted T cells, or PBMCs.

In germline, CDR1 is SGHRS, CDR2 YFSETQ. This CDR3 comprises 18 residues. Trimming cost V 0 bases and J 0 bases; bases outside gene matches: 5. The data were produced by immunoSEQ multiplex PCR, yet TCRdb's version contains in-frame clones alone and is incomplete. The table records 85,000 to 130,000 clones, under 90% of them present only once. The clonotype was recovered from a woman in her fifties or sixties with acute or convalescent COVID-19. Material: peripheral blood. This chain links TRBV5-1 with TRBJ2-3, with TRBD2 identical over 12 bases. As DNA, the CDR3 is TGCGCCAGCAGCTTGGGAGGGACTAGCGGGTCTAGCACAGATACGCAGTATTTT. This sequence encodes CASSLGGTSGSSTDTQYF.